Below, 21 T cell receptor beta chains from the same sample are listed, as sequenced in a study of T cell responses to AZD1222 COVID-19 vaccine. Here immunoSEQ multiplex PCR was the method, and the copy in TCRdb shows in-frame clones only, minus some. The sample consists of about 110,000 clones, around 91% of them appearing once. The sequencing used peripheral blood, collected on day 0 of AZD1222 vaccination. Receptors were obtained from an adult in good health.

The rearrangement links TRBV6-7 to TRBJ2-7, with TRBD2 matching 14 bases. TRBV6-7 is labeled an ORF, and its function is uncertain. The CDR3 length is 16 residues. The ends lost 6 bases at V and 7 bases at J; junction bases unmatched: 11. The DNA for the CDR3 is TGTGCCAGCAGCTCGCAGACTAGCGGGGGGGCGAGAGAGCAGTACTTC. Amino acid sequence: CASSSQTSGGAREQYF.

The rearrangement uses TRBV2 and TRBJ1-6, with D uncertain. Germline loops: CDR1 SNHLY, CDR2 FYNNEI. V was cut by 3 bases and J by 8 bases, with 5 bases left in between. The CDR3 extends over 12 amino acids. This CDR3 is CASSEGHSPLHF. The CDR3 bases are TGTGCCAGCAGTGAGGGTCATTCACCCCTCCACTTT. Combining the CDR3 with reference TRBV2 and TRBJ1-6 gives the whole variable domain EPEVTQTPSHQVTQMGQEVILRCVPISNHLYFYWYRQILGQKVEFLVSFYNNEISEKSEIFDDQFSVERPDGSNFTLKIRSTKLEDSAMYFCASSEGHSPLHFGNGTRLTVT.

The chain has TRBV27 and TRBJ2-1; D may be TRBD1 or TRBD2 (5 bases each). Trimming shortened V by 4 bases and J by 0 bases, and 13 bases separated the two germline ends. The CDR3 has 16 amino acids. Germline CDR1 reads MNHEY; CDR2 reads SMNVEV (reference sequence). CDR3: CASSSLGGGSYNEQFF. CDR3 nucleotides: TGTGCCAGCAGTTCCCTGGGTGGGGGCTCCTACAATGAGCAGTTCTTC.

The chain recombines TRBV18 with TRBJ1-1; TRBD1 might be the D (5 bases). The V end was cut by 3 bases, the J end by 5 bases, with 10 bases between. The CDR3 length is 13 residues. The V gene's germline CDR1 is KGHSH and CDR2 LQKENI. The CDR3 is CASSPTEGTEAFF. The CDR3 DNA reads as TGTGCCAGCTCACCGACTGAGGGGACTGAAGCTTTCTTT.

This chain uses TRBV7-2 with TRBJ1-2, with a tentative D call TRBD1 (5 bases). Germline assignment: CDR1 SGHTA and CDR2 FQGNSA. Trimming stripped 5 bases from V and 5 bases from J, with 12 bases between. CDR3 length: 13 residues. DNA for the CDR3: TGTGCCAGCAGCCCGGAAGCAGGGTATGGCTACACCTTC. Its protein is CASSPEAGYGYTF.

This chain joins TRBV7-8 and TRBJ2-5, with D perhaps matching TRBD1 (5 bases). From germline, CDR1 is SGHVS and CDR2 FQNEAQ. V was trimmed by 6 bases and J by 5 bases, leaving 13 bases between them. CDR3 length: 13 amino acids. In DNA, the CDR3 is TGTGCCAGCAGAAAACAGGTCGGGGAGACCCAGTACTTC. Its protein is CASRKQVGETQYF.

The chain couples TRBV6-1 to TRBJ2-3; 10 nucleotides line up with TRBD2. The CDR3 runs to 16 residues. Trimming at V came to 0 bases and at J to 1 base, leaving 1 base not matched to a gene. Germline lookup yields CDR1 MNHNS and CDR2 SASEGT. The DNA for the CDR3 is TGTGCCAGCAGTGAAGCGAGCGGGGGGGGCACAGATACGCAGTATTTT. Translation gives CASSEASGGGTDTQYF.

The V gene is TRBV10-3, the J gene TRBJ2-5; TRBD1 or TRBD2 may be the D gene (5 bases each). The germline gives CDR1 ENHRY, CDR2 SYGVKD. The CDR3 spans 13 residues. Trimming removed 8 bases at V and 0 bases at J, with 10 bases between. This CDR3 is CAIGTGYQETQYF. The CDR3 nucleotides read TGTGCCATCGGGACGGGGTACCAAGAGACCCAGTACTTC.

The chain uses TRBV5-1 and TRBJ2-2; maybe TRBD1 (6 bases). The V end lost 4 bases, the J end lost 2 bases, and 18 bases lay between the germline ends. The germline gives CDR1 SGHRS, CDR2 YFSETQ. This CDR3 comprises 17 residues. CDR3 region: CASSRIGRTVNTGELFF. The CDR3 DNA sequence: TGCGCCAGCAGCCGGATCGGTAGGACAGTTAACACCGGGGAGCTGTTTTTT.

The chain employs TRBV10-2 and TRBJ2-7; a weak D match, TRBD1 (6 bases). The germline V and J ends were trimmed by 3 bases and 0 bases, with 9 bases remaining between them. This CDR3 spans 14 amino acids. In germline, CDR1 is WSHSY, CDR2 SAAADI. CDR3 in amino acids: CASSEGGSSYEQYF. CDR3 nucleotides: TGCGCCAGCAGTGAAGGGGGAAGCTCCTACGAGCAGTACTTC.

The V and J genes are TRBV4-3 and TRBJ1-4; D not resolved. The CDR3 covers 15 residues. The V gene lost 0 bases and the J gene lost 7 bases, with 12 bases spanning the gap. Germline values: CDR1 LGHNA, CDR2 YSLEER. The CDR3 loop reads CASSQDPGFSEKLFF. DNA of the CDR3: TGCGCCAGCAGCCAAGATCCGGGGTTCTCTGAAAAACTGTTTTTT.

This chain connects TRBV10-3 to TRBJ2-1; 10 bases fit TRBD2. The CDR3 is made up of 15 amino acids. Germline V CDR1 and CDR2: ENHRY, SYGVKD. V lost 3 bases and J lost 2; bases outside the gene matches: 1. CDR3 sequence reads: CAISESGGAYNEQFF. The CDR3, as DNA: TGTGCCATCAGTGAAAGCGGGGGGGCCTACAATGAGCAGTTCTTC.

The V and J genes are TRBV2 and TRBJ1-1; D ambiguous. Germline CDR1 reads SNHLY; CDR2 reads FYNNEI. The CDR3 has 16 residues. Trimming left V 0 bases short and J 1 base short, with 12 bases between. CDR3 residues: CASSEAPGPPNTEAFF. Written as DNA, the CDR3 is TGTGCCAGCAGTGAAGCGCCAGGACCCCCGAACACTGAAGCTTTCTTT.

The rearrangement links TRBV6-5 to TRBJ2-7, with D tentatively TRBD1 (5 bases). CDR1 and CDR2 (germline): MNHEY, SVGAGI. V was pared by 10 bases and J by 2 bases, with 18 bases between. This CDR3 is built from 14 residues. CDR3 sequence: CANWAHGHPYEQYF. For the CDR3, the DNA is TGTGCCAACTGGGCCCACGGACACCCCTACGAGCAGTACTTC.

The CDR3 nucleotides read TGTGCCAGCACCCCTATAGGGGGGGAGAACTATGGCTACACCTTC. This sequence encodes CASTPIGGENYGYTF. V gene TRBV6-5 combines with J gene TRBJ1-2; a possible D gene is TRBD1 (6 bases). Looked up from germline, CDR1 is MNHEY and CDR2 is SVGAGI. The CDR3 loop spans 15 amino acids. Trimming shortened V by 7 bases and J by 2 bases, and 17 bases separated the two germline ends.

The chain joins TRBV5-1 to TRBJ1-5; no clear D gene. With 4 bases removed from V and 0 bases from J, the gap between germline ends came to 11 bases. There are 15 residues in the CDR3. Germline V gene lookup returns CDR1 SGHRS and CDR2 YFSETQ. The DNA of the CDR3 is TGCGCCAGCAGCCCAGACTCGTCTAGCAATCAGCCCCAGCATTTT. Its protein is CASSPDSSSNQPQHF. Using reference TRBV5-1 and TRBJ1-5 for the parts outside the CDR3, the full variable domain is KAGVTQTPRYLIKTRGQQVTLSCSPISGHRSVSWYQQTPGQGLQFLFEYFSETQRNKGNFPGRFSGRQFSNSRSEMNVSTLELGDSALYLCASSPDSSSNQPQHFGDGTRLSIL.

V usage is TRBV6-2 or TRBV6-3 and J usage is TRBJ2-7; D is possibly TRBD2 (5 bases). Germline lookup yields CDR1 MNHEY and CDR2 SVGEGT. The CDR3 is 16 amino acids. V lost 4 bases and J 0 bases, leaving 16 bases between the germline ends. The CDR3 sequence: CASSFVLANPSYEQYF. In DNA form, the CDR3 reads TGTGCCAGCAGTTTTGTCTTAGCGAATCCCTCCTACGAGCAGTACTTC.

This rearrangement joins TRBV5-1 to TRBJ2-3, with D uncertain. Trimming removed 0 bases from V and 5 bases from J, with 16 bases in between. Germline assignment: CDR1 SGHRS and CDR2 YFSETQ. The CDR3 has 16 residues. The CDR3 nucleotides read TGCGCCAGCAGCTTGGAGTTCCGAGACGGCGGAGATACGCAGTATTTT. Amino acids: CASSLEFRDGGDTQYF.

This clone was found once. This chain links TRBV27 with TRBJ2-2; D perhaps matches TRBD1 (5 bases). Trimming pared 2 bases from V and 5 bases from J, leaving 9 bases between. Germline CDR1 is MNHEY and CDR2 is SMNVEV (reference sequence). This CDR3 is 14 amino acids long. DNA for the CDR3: TGTGCCAGCAGTTTAAGGACAAGTACCGGGGAGCTGTTTTTT. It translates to CASSLRTSTGELFF.

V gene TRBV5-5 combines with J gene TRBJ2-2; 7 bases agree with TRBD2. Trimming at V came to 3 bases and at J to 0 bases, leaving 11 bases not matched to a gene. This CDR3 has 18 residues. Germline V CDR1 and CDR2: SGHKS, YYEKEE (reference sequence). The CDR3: CASSSRAQAGTNTGELFF. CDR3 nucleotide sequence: TGTGCCAGCAGCTCCCGCGCACAAGCGGGGACGAACACCGGGGAGCTGTTTTTT.

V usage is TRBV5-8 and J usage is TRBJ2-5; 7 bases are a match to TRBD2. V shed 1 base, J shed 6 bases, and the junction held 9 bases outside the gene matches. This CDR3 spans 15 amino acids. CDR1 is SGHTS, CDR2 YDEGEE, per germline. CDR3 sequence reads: CASSLSRGGWKTQYF. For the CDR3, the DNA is TGTGCCAGCAGCTTGAGCCGCGGGGGTTGGAAGACCCAGTACTTC.